The present T cell receptor beta chain was sequenced within a study of CD8+ T cells in alopecia areata (dated by TCRdb to the late 2010s). Regarding the research as a whole: High-throughput TCRbeta sequencing was used to examine T cell clonal expansion in alopecia areata in both the C3H/HeJ mouse model and human patients. Human TCRbeta sequencing covered scalp tissue and sorted CD4+ and CD8+ peripheral blood T cells from patchy and totalis/universalis alopecia areata patients and healthy controls. RNA was extracted with the PAXgene miRNA kit for fixed scalp, the miRNeasy kit for PBMCs, and the RNeasy kit for mouse skin. Amplification of TCRbeta CDR3 regions was done by immunoSEQ multiplex PCR using 35 Vbeta forward primers and 13 Jbeta reverse primers. Clonality in the scalp was compared among normal scalp (n=4), patchy alopecia areata scalp (n=8), and alopecia totalis/universalis scalp (n=8).

What the study reported, not specific to this receptor: Compared with mice, TCR sequences shared between patients were less clear, possibly partly because of HLA diversity across the patient population. Resident alphabeta T cells in normal human skin are also sequenced, complicating scalp TCR repertoire analysis, unlike mouse skin dominated by gammadelta T cells. Compared with normal scalp, lesional scalp had higher clonality and more expanded CD8+ clones, particularly in alopecia totalis/universalis, a pattern that suggests antigenic drive.

PBMCs were isolated by density centrifugation and stained for CD3, CD4 and CD8, and CD4+ and CD8+ T cells were sorted on a FACSAria. Scalp biopsies and blood samples were provided by unaffected controls. The CDR3 spans 14 residues, from the cysteine through the phenylalanine. Here the CDR3 DNA is all that survives: 42 bases in frame from base 1. Per the germline V gene, ENHRY is the CDR1 and SYGVKD is the CDR2. V and J are truncated by 2 bases and 7 bases respectively, leaving an intervening sequence of 9 bases. In this sample, this clone turned up once. What this receptor recognizes is not known. Per-nucleotide qualities are absent, and no much larger clonotype sits a single base away. The library came from the immunoSEQ multiplex PCR assay. RNA was extracted from all samples and reverse transcribed into cDNA as template for TCR sequencing. SuperScript III was used to make first-strand cDNA, primed with a 2:1 mix of oligo-dT and random hexamers. Amplification bias was assessed with a synthetic immune receptor repertoire, and residual bias was removed computationally. The original methods were these. After raw reads were preprocessed to remove errors, the CDR3 was defined following IMGT conventions as running from the conserved cysteine to phenylalanine. To get clonality, Shannon entropy was normalized by log2 of the number of productive unique TCRs and the result was subtracted from 1. CD4 or CD8 identity of scalp clones was inferred by cross-referencing scalp TCRbeta sequences with sorted blood CD4 and CD8 repertoires. Drawn from immuneACCESS, this table holds only the in-frame rearrangements with V and J called that TCRdb kept. Clones are partly lost; checked studies trace under half to an unresolved V gene and leave the rest unexplained. The V and J calls and clone size are taken from that table; D and trimming were inferred from the DNA. The sample includes 120,000 or so clones, with 55% to 80% observed a single time. The ten largest clones represent approximately 2.8% of the sample.

The sequencing input was CD4+ T cells sorted from blood. The V and J segments used are TRBV10-3 and TRBJ1-6; no D gene can be assigned with confidence. The origin of this receptor is a human donor in good health. The CDR3: CAISENSLNSPLHF. The DNA is TGTGCCATCAGTGAGAACAGTCTCAATTCACCCCTCCACTTT.